The 7 T cell receptor beta chains in this list originate from one sample, sequenced in a study of spatial heterogeneity in lung cancer. TCRdb called the 5' RACE reads again in MiXCR, with one record for every CDR3 protein. The sample yields over 75,000 distinct CDR3 sequences, 15% to 20% seen once. Time point given: sample taken at primary tumor resection. The authors sequenced whole RNA from tumor, nontumor lung or frozen PBMC without sorting. Material: PBMCs, obtained at surgery. These receptor sequences come from a male donor with early-stage non-small cell lung cancer.

This clonotype was observed at least ten times. The chain has TRBV5-1 and TRBJ1-1; TRBD1 aligns across 8 bases. The CDR3 extends over 17 amino acids. Germline assignment: CDR1 SGHRS and CDR2 YFSETQ. Germline trimming cut 4 bases from V and 0 bases from J; bases unmatched to any gene: 11. The CDR3 here is CASSPTVQGAMNTEAFF. The DNA for the CDR3 is TGCGCCAGCAGCCCAACTGTCCAGGGGGCGATGAACACTGAAGCTTTCTTT.

The genes are TRBV28 and TRBJ2-7; D unresolved. The ends were cut back, 3 bases at V and 6 bases at J, with 18 bases in the middle. The CDR3 runs to 15 residues. Germline CDR1 is MDHEN and CDR2 is SYDVKM. DNA for the CDR3: TGTGCCAGCAGTTTTGAGCCAACCCTATCCGGCGAGCAGTACTTC. This gives the protein CASSFEPTLSGEQYF.

This clonotype was recorded at least ten times. CDR3 region: CASSPPTKNYGYTF. CDR3 DNA: TGTGCCAGCAGCCCGCCCACAAAGAACTATGGCTACACCTTC. The rearrangement links TRBV14 to TRBJ1-2; D uncertain. The length of the CDR3 is 14 residues. Trimming cost V 4 bases and J 2 bases, with 11 bases left between them. The germline V gene encodes CDR1 SGHDN and CDR2 FVKESK. Supplemented by reference TRBV14 and TRBJ1-2, the full variable domain reads EAGVTQFPSHSVIEKGQTVTLRCDPISGHDNLYWYRRVMGKEIKFLLHFVKESKQDESGMPNNRFLAERTGGTYSTLKVQPAELEDSGVYFCASSPPTKNYGYTFGSGTRLTVV.

This rearrangement joins TRBV7-3 to TRBJ2-1; 7 bases fit TRBD2. CDR1 is SGHTA, CDR2 FQGTGA, per germline. After removal of 5 bases from V and 0 bases from J, the junction contained 4 bases not matched to a gene. The CDR3 totals 15 residues. Written as DNA, the CDR3 is TGTGCCAGCAGCCCTCTAGCGGCCTCCTACAATGAGCAGTTCTTC. Encoded protein: CASSPLAASYNEQFF.

This clonotype was observed once. The chain is built from TRBV6-5 and TRBJ2-1; TRBD1 is a possible D gene (6 bases). The CDR3 loop spans 16 amino acids. In germline, CDR1 is MNHEY, CDR2 SVGAGI. V lost 5 bases and J lost 5, with 19 bases in between. In DNA form, the CDR3 reads TGTGCCAGCAGTCCATCGACAGGTCTCGTCCACAATGAGCAGTTCTTC. It yields the protein CASSPSTGLVHNEQFF.

This chain joins TRBV19 and TRBJ2-1, with TRBD2 matching over 14 bases. The length of the CDR3 is 16 residues. Trimming cost V 5 bases and J 5 bases; bases outside gene matches: 5. Per germline, CDR1 LNHDA and CDR2 SQIVND (reference sequence). The CDR3 loop is CASSPWTSGGNNEQFF. The CDR3 nucleotides read TGTGCCAGTAGTCCTTGGACTAGCGGGGGGAACAATGAGCAGTTCTTC. Full variable domain (rest looked up from reference TRBV19 and TRBJ2-1): DGGITQSPKYLFRKEGQNVTLSCEQNLNHDAMYWYRQDPGQGLRLIYYSQIVNDFQKGDIAEGYSVSREKKESFPLTVTSAQKNPTAFYLCASSPWTSGGNNEQFFGPGTRLTVL.

This chain joins TRBV5-1 and TRBJ2-1, with TRBD2 identical over 8 bases. The CDR3 loop spans 16 amino acids. Germline V gene sequence: CDR1 SGHRS, CDR2 YFSETQ. J was trimmed by 6 bases and V by 0 bases; bases with no gene match: 8. In nucleotides, the CDR3 is TGCGCCAGCAGCTTGGTGGGCGGGAGGATCAGCAATGAGCAGTTCTTC. As protein: CASSLVGGRISNEQFF.